This T cell receptor beta chain was observed in a study of T-cell reconstitution after alpha-beta-depleted transplantation in children (dated by TCRdb to between 2015 and 2016). For the wider study: T-cell immune reconstitution after TCRalphabeta/CD19-depleted allogeneic hematopoietic cell transplantation in children was quantitatively tracked in the study by means of TCR repertoire profiling.

As concerns this clonotype: Its antigen remains unidentified. This may be a read error, as it is one base from a much larger clone.

The germline V gene (reference sequence) yields MNHEY for CDR1 and SMNVEV for CDR2. Its CDR3 holds 13 amino acids, cysteine through phenylalanine. The read is trimmed to its CDR3 DNA, 39 bases read in frame from base 1. A distance of 6 bases separates the germline ends of V and J, which lose 2 bases and 5 bases respectively. The library relied on PCR. TCRdb records Illumina HiSeq 2500 as the sequencer. To normalize quantification of the TCRbeta repertoire, the TCR libraries were built with molecular barcoding that relied on unique molecular identifiers. The raw public reads went through TCRdb reprocessing: fastp at Q25, MiXCR clone calling, in-frame beta chains kept. Every CDR3 protein is listed once, alongside the most common genes and DNA of its rows. The sample table contains around 180,000 distinct CDR3 sequences; only one count was recorded for roughly 11% of them. The top ten clones comprise around 14% of the sample.

Here is what the overall study found, with its caveats: Apparently early alphabetaT-cell count recovery about two months after transplant reportedly relied on only several hundred rapidly expanded clones derived from non-depleted graft cells. The frequencies of hyperexpanded clones fell over the following months, and after one year, T-cell counts and TCRbeta diversity were mostly attributed to newly produced T cells. In some patients, the high TCRbeta diversity seen at day 60 was put down to recipient T cells and intrathymic progenitors that had survived conditioning.

The meaning of the sample's treatment or condition label: allogeneic hematopoietic cell transplantation with graft depleted of TCRalphabeta T cells and CD19 B cells. The children who served as transplant recipients had been given grafts of TCRalphabeta/CD19-depleted allogeneic hematopoietic cells. This specimen was PBMCs, taken before TCRalphabeta/CD19-depleted stem cell transplant. In this chain, TRBV27 is recombined with TRBJ2-2; no D gene is confidently identified. This clonotype originated in a boy under 10 years old with acute myeloid leukemia, due to receive a stem cell transplant. The CDR3: CASSLEATGELFF. The nucleotides are TGTGCCAGCAGTTTAGAGGCTACCGGGGAGCTGTTTTTT.